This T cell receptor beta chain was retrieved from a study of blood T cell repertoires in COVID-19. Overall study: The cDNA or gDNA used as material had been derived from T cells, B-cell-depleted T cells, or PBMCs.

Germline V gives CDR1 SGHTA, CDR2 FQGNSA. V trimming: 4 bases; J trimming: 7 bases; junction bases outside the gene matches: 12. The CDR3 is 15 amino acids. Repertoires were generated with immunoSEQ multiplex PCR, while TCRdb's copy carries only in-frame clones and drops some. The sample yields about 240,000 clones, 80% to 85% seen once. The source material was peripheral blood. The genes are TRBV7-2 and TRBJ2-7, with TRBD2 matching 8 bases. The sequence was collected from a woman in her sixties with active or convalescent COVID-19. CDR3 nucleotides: TGTGCCAGCAGCTCTCCTCCCTTAGCGGGGAGGGAGCAGTACTTC. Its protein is CASSSPPLAGREQYF.